Below, one T cell receptor beta chain is given with its context. Antigen: not known. Per the germline V gene, CDR1 is ENHRY and CDR2 is SYGVKD. J gave up 1 base and V 4 bases, and 2 bases lay outside the gene matches. CDR3 length: 14 amino acids. PCR employed 60 Vbeta and 13 Jbeta primers. Sequencing used immunoSEQ multiplex PCR; TCRdb keeps in-frame clones, though not all of them. The sample contains 160,000 or so clones, around 78% of which appear only once. This sample was included in a study of cytomegalovirus exposure and HLA in healthy donors. Study as a whole: Out of around 360 genotyped donors, about 80% belonged to the Caucasian-associated ancestry cluster. Study-level points and caveats: The study put some 160 TCR beta chains on its list as cytomegalovirus-associated. A later analysis revealed that TCR association rates differed between HLA loci, peaking at DRB1 and bottoming out at HLA-C.

The J gene is TRBJ2-5, the V gene TRBV10-3, with 8 positions matching TRBD1. This receptor was obtained from a woman aged 40 to 55 in good health and CMV-seronegative. Sequencing was performed on PBMCs. The CDR3: CAISAGQVQETQYF. The CDR3 DNA reads as TGTGCCATCAGTGCGGGACAGGTCCAAGAGACCCAGTACTTC.